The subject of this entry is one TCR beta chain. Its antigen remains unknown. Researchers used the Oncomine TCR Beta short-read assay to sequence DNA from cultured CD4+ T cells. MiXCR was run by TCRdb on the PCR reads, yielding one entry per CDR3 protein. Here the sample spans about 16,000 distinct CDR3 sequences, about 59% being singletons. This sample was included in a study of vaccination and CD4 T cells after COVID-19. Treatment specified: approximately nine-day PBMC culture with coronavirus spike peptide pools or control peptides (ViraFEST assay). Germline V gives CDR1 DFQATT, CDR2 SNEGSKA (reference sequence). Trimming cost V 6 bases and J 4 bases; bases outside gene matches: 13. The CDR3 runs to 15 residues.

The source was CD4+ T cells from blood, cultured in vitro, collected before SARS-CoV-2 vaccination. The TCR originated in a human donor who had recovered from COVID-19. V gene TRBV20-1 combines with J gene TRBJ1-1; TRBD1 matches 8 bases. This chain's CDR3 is CSAWGPSQGVTEAFF. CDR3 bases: TGCAGTGCGTGGGGACCATCACAGGGGGTCACTGAAGCTTTCTTT.